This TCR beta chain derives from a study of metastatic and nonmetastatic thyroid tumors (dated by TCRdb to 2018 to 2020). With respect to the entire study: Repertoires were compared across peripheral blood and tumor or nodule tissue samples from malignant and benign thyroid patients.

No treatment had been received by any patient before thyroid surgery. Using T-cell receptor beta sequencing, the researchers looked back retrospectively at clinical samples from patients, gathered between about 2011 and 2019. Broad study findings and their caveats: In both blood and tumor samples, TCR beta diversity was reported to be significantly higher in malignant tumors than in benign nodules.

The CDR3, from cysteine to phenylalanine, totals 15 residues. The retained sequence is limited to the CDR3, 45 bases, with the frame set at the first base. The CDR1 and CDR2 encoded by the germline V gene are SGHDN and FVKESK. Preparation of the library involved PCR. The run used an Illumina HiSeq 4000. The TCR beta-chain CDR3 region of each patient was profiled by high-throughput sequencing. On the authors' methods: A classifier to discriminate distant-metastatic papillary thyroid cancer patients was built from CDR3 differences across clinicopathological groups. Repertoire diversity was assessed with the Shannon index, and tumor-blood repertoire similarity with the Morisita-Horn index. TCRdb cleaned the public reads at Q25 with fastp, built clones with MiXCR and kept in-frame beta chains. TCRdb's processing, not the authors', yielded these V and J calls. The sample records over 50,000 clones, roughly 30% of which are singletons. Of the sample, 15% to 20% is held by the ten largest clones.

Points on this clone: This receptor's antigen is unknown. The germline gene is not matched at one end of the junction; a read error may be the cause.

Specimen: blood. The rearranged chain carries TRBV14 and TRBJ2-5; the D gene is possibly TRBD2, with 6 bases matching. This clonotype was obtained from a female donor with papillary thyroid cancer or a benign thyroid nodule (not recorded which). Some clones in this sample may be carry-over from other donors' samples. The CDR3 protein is CASSPRLDLQQTQYF. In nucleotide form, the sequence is TGTGCCAGCAGCCCCCGACTAGACCTCCAACAGACCCAGTACTTC.